Listed below are T cell receptor beta chains from one sample, sequenced in a study of cytomegalovirus exposure and HLA in healthy donors. TCRdb keeps only in-frame clones here, not all; method: immunoSEQ multiplex PCR. This table holds roughly 280,000 clones, under 80% found once. Sequencing used PBMCs. The source is a female donor in good health and CMV-seronegative. Both conserved end residues are part of each CDR3. The order of the fields is J gene, D gene, clone size, V gene, CDR3 DNA, CDR3 protein. D genes are given only for firm matches. Only part of the rows carry a size: once, few, many, or a class if the clone is expanded.

TRBJ2-1	-	few	TRBV20-1	TGCAGTGCGGGCGATCTCCATGAGCAGTTCTTC	CSAGDLHEQFF
TRBJ2-1	-	-	TRBV7-7	TGTGCCAGCAGCTTTGGCAGGGACAATGAGCAGTTCTTC	CASSFGRDNEQFF
TRBJ2-7	TRBD1	-	TRBV27	TGTGCCAGCAGTTCTCGGACAGGGGCCCCAAGCGAGCAGTACTTC	CASSSRTGAPSEQYF
TRBJ2-7	TRBD2	-	TRBV19	TGTGCCAGTAGTTTAGCCCGGGAGGGCCGGTACGAGCAGTACTTC	CASSLAREGRYEQYF
TRBJ1-1	-	-	TRBV11-2	TGTGCCAGCAGCTCCTCGAGGGGGGGGAACACTGAAGCTTTCTTT	CASSSSRGGNTEAFF
TRBJ1-4	TRBD1	-	TRBV14	TGTGCCAGCAGCCTAAGGAGGACAGGGGATGAAAAACTGTTTTTT	CASSLRRTGDEKLFF
TRBJ2-7	-	-	TRBV29-1	TGCAGCGTGGACAGCCCGGCCGATGACGAGCAGTACTTC	CSVDSPADDEQYF
TRBJ2-2	TRBD2	once	TRBV5-4	TGTGCCAGCAGCCTGGACACGGCGCGAAGCGGGAGGGGGTCCGGGGAGCTGTTTTTT	CASSLDTARSGRGSGELFF
TRBJ2-3	-	few	TRBV6-1	TGTGCCAGCAGTGTACAGGACGGGAGCACAGATACGCAGTATTTT	CASSVQDGSTDTQYF
TRBJ1-4	-	once	TRBV27	TGTGCCAGCAGTTTATCCGGGAGAGGGAGGAGTGAAAAACTGTTTTTT	CASSLSGRGRSEKLFF
TRBJ1-5	TRBD1	few	TRBV18	TGTGCCAGCTCGACAGGGTCAGGTCAGCCCCAGCATTTT	CASSTGSGQPQHF
TRBJ2-5	TRBD1	-	TRBV10-3	TGTGCCATTAGGACAGGGCATGGAGAGACCCAGTACTTC	CAIRTGHGETQYF
TRBJ2-7	TRBD2	-	TRBV2	TGTGCCAGCAGTCGGGGGTTAGCGGGAGGGGGCTACGAGCAGTACTTC	CASSRGLAGGGYEQYF
TRBJ2-5	TRBD2	-	TRBV29-1	TGCAGCGTTGAACGGGGGGTTAAAGAGACCCAGTACTTC	CSVERGVKETQYF
TRBJ1-1	TRBD1	-	TRBV7-3	TGTGCCAGCAGCTTAACGGGGACAGGGCCTCTACCGAACACTGAAGCTTTCTTT	CASSLTGTGPLPNTEAFF
TRBJ2-1	-	-	TRBV19	TGTGCCACCCACCGGGAGCCTTACAATGAGCAGTTCTTC	CATHREPYNEQFF
TRBJ2-7	-	few	TRBV7-9	TGTGCCAGCAGCTTAGCCCACTCCCCCGAGCAGTACTTC	CASSLAHSPEQYF
TRBJ2-3	-	-	TRBV9	TGTGCCAGCAGCGATTCAGGGGGCACAGATACGCAGTATTTT	CASSDSGGTDTQYF
TRBJ1-5	-	-	TRBV2	TGTGCCAGCAGTCCCCCGGAGAGCAATCAGCCCCAGCATTTT	CASSPPESNQPQHF
TRBJ2-1	-	-	TRBV2	TGTGCCAGCAGGTACGAGCGGGCAAGCTCCTACAATGAGCAGTTCTTC	CASRYERASSYNEQFF
TRBJ2-7	TRBD2	-	TRBV28	TGTGCCAGCACCTTACTGGGGACTAGCGGGAGGGAGCAGTACTTC	CASTLLGTSGREQYF
TRBJ2-1	TRBD2	-	TRBV4-1	TGCGCCAGCAGCCAAGATAGTTCGGGAGGGCCAATCTTC	CASSQDSSGGPIF
TRBJ1-5	-	-	TRBV19	TGTGCCAGTAGCGCCACCCCCAGGGTGAATCAGCCCCAGCATTTT	CASSATPRVNQPQHF
TRBJ2-7	TRBD1	few	TRBV9	TGTGCCAGCAGCAGAGCCTCCGGGACAGGGTCCTACGAGCAGTACTTC	CASSRASGTGSYEQYF
TRBJ2-1	TRBD2	few	TRBV27	TGTGCCAGCAGCCATACCAAAGGGCTAGCGGGAGGGTCCTCCTACAATGAGCAGTTCTTC	CASSHTKGLAGGSSYNEQFF
TRBJ2-1	-	-	TRBV5-4	TGTGCCAGCCTTCAGGGGGGCTCCTACAATGAGCAGTTCTTC	CASLQGGSYNEQFF
TRBJ2-1	TRBD2	-	TRBV5-1	TGCGCCAGCAGCACGGAACTAGCGGACAATGAGCAGTTCTTC	CASSTELADNEQFF
TRBJ2-7	TRBD2	-	TRBV2	TGTGCCAGCGGCCCAGGACTAGCGGGGCCCTACGAGCAGTACTTC	CASGPGLAGPYEQYF
TRBJ2-5	-	-	TRBV11-3	TGTGCCAGCAGCTTCCCCCTCACGAGGTCGCAAGAGACCCAGTACTTC	CASSFPLTRSQETQYF
TRBJ1-4	-	-	TRBV5-6	TGTGCCAGCAGCTTGGCCTTGATACAGCATAATGAAAAACTGTTTTTT	CASSLALIQHNEKLFF
TRBJ2-7	-	-	TRBV28	TGTGCCAGCAGTTTATTGGGGGAGGTTGGGTACGAGCAGTACTTC	CASSLLGEVGYEQYF
TRBJ1-2	-	-	TRBV6-6	TGTGCCAGCACTAATGGGCAGGGCGCCTCTAACTATGGCTACACCTTC	CASTNGQGASNYGYTF
TRBJ2-7	TRBD2	-	TRBV6-5	TGTGCCAGCAGTCCTAGCGGGAGCTACGAGCAGTACTTC	CASSPSGSYEQYF
TRBJ2-7	-	-	TRBV10-1	TGCGCCAGCAGTGAAGTCGGAGCCTACGAGCAGTACTTC	CASSEVGAYEQYF
TRBJ2-5	TRBD2	-	TRBV4-1	TGCGCCAGCAGAAGACTAGCGGGAGGGCCGGAGACCCAGTACTTC	CASRRLAGGPETQYF
TRBJ2-1	TRBD2	-	TRBV6-4	TGTGCCAGCAGTGCGGGACTAGCAGGGGGGAATGAGCAGTTCTTC	CASSAGLAGGNEQFF
TRBJ1-2	-	-	TRBV5-1	TGCGCCAGCACCGAGGTGGCAGGGGAGAATGGCTACACCTTC	CASTEVAGENGYTF
TRBJ1-1	TRBD1	-	TRBV7-9	TGTGCCAGCAGATTCGGGGACAGCCCCTGGGGAGCTTTCTTT	CASRFGDSPWGAFF
TRBJ1-6	-	-	TRBV6-5	TGTGCCAGCAGTTACCGGTCTTCACCCCTCCACTTT	CASSYRSSPLHF
TRBJ2-7	TRBD2	-	TRBV9	TGTGCCAGCAGCGTAGACCCCCCCCTCGGACTAGCGGGAGGGCCACGGGTGGCGCAGTACTTC	CASSVDPPLGLAGGPRVAQYF
TRBJ2-7	TRBD2	few	TRBV10-3	TGTGCCATCAGTACCCTAGCGGGAAAAAATCGGTACGAGCAGTACTTC	CAISTLAGKNRYEQYF
TRBJ2-7	-	few	TRBV11-3	TGTGCCAGCAGCCCGAGCTCCTACGAGCAGTACTTC	CASSPSSYEQYF
TRBJ2-7	-	-	TRBV15	TGTGCCACCAGCAGCAACAGGGTGTTGGGGTACGAGCAGTACTTC	CATSSNRVLGYEQYF
TRBJ2-2	TRBD2	-	TRBV11-1	TGTGCCAGCAGCTTCGGGACTAGCGGAAACACCGGGGAGCTGTTTTTT	CASSFGTSGNTGELFF
TRBJ2-1	TRBD1	-	TRBV11-3	TGTGCCAGCAGCAAAGGCGGGACAGGGGTCAATGAGCAGTTCTTC	CASSKGGTGVNEQFF
TRBJ1-1	-	once	TRBV2	TGTGCCAGCAGTGAGGGGAGAGGAAGCACTGAAGCTTTCTTT	CASSEGRGSTEAFF
TRBJ2-7	TRBD1	-	TRBV29-1	TGCAGCGTCTGGGACAGACCACCCTACGAGCAGTACTTC	CSVWDRPPYEQYF
TRBJ2-1	-	-	TRBV10-3	TGTGCCATCAGTGATTCTCTGAGCTCCTACAATGAGCAGTTCTTC	CAISDSLSSYNEQFF
TRBJ2-7	TRBD2	-	TRBV2	TGTGCCAGCGGAGGGACTAGCGGGATCGGCGAGCAGTACTTC	CASGGTSGIGEQYF
TRBJ1-2	-	few	TRBV5-6	TGTGCCAGCAGCTTACAGGGTTGGACGACTGGCTACACCTTC	CASSLQGWTTGYTF
TRBJ2-1	TRBD2	once	TRBV27	TGTGCCAGCAGCCCCAGCGGGAGGGCGGATGAGCAGTTCTTC	CASSPSGRADEQFF
TRBJ1-2	-	-	TRBV2	TGTGCCAGCAGGGCCGGGGGCTACACCTTC	CASRAGGYTF
TRBJ1-1	-	-	TRBV21-1	TGTGCCAGCAGCAAAGAACGTGAGCCTCAAACGGAGGACACTGAAGCTTTCTTT	CASSKEREPQTEDTEAFF
TRBJ2-7	TRBD1	-	TRBV27	TGTGCCAGCAGTTTTGGGACAGGGTCCTACTACGAGCAGTACTTC	CASSFGTGSYYEQYF
TRBJ1-1	TRBD1	-	TRBV7-2	TGTGCCAGCAGGGGACAGGGGGCTACTGAAGCTTTCTTT	CASRGQGATEAFF
TRBJ1-5	-	-	TRBV28	TGTGCCAGCAGTCGGGGGGGTAATCAGCCCCAGCATTTT	CASSRGGNQPQHF
TRBJ1-1	-	once	TRBV6-6	TGTGCCAGCAGTAACCGAGGGGGCACTGAAGCTTTCTTT	CASSNRGGTEAFF